The 17 T cell receptor beta chains in this list originate from one sample, sequenced in a study of T cells in Graves' hyperthyroidism and ophthalmopathy. TCR beta CDR3 regions were amplified from RNA transcripts. RT-PCR in the first round (using the HTBI primer set) targeted the TCR CDR3. Via MiXCR, TCRdb re-called the multiplex PCR reads, giving one row per CDR3 protein. The repertoire holds under 800,000 distinct CDR3 sequences, with 12% to 15% as singletons. Sequencing was done on a sample of blood. Receptor source: a woman aged 18-29 years with Graves' hyperthyroidism.

This clonotype was observed a handful of times. The V call is TRBV6-1, the J call TRBJ2-7, with D hard to call. V was shortened by 1 base and J by 0 bases, with 13 bases between the two germline ends. The length of the CDR3 is 16 residues. Germline-derived CDR1 and CDR2 are MNHNS and SASEGT. The CDR3 bases are TGTGCCAGCAGTGAAGAAGTCCTAGTCCTCTCCTACGAGCAGTACTTC. Protein sequence: CASSEEVLVLSYEQYF.

This clonotype was seen many times. This chain joins TRBV6-2 or TRBV6-3 and TRBJ1-1, with D unresolved. The CDR3 length is 16 residues. The V gene's germline CDR1 is MNHEY and CDR2 SVGEGT. The V gene lost 2 bases and the J gene lost 10 bases, with 23 bases spanning the gap. CDR3 nucleotide sequence: TGTGCCAGCAGTTACGCGGCTCCGGTCGTCGCGCGCGGAGCTTTCTTT. As protein: CASSYAAPVVARGAFF.

In its sample, this clonotype was seen many times. This chain connects TRBV20-1 to TRBJ2-3, with TRBD2 identical over 8 bases. CDR1 and CDR2 from the germline V gene are DFQATT and SNEGSKA (reference sequence). This CDR3 contains 14 residues. V gave up 5 bases and J gave up 0 bases; unmatched junction bases: 4. The CDR3 DNA follows: TGCAGTGCTCGCATAGCGGGGAGCACAGATACGCAGTATTTT. This translates into CSARIAGSTDTQYF.

This clonotype occurred many times. The CDR3 DNA sequence: TGTGCCAGCCGGGACGGGCCCGATGAAAAACTGTTTTTT. Protein product: CASRDGPDEKLFF. This chain connects TRBV2 to TRBJ1-4; the D gene is possibly TRBD1 (5 bases). Trimming took off 8 bases at V and 6 bases at J, with 13 bases between the two ends. Germline V lookup: CDR1 SNHLY, CDR2 FYNNEI. The CDR3 spans 13 residues.

This clonotype has a count of ten or more. This chain joins TRBV5-1 and TRBJ1-2; D gene uncertain. This CDR3 region has 13 residues. The ends were cut back, 2 bases at V and 2 bases at J, with 7 bases in the middle. Germline-derived CDR1 and CDR2 are SGHRS and YFSETQ. DNA for the CDR3: TGCGCCAGCAGCTTTAACCTCAACTATGGCTACACCTTC. Protein sequence: CASSFNLNYGYTF.

This clonotype was observed at least ten times. The V call is TRBV10-3, the J call TRBJ1-2, with a tentative D call TRBD1 (6 bases). V gave up 7 bases and J gave up 2 bases, with 8 bases separating them. CDR1 and CDR2 (germline): ENHRY, SYGVKD. The CDR3 spans 12 residues. CDR3: CAITQGNYGYTF. CDR3 DNA sequence: TGTGCCATCACCCAGGGGAACTATGGCTACACCTTC.

The chain combines TRBV25-1 with TRBJ2-1; 8 bases map to TRBD2. The CDR3 loop spans 15 amino acids. Germline lookup yields CDR1 MGHDK and CDR2 SYGVNS. The J segment lost 0 bases and the V segment lost 10 bases, leaving 8 bases of the junction unmatched. CDR3 sequence: CATLRGGSSYNEQFF. The CDR3 coding sequence is TGTGCCACCCTCCGGGGGGGGAGCTCCTACAATGAGCAGTTCTTC.

In this sample, this clonotype turned up a few times. This rearrangement joins TRBV19 to TRBJ2-4, with a tentative D call TRBD1 (6 bases). Germline V gene sequence: CDR1 LNHDA, CDR2 SQIVND (reference sequence). V gave up 7 bases and J gave up 0 bases, with 19 bases separating them. CDR3 length: 17 residues. The CDR3 DNA follows: TGTGCCAGTAACCCCCGGACAGCGACAGTAGCCAAAAACATTCAGTACTTC. It is translated as CASNPRTATVAKNIQYF.

Many counts were recorded for this clonotype. The chain has TRBV3-1 and TRBJ2-7, with 9 bases matching TRBD1. The V and J ends lost 4 bases and 4 bases, in that order; junction bases with no gene match: 5. Germline CDR1 is LGHDT and CDR2 is YNNKEL (reference sequence). CDR3 size: 14 residues. The CDR3 DNA follows: TGTGCCAGCAGCCCCGGGGACAGGGAGTACGAGCAGTACTTC. This encodes CASSPGDREYEQYF.

The chain is built from TRBV11-2 and TRBJ2-7; 8 nucleotides agree with TRBD1. The CDR3 is 15 amino acids. CDR1 is SGHAT, CDR2 FQNNGV, per germline. After removal of 4 bases from V and 5 bases from J, the junction contained 10 bases not matched to a gene. As DNA, the CDR3 is TGTGCCAGCAGCTCGGTCGGACAGGGACCCCACGAGCAGTACTTC. It is translated as CASSSVGQGPHEQYF.

The rearrangement uses TRBV4-1 and TRBJ2-1, with 12 bases matching TRBD2. Per the germline V gene, CDR1 is MGHRA and CDR2 is YSYEKL. CDR3 length: 18 residues. With V trimmed by 3 bases and J by 4 bases, 10 bases remained unmatched. Written as DNA, the CDR3 is TGCGCCAGCAGCCACCCACTAGCGGGAGGTCGGGGGTACAATGAGCAGTTCTTC. As protein: CASSHPLAGGRGYNEQFF.

This clonotype was observed many times. The chain couples TRBV7-3 to TRBJ2-1; 8 bases agree with TRBD1. The CDR3 is 15 residues long. Per germline, CDR1 SGHTA and CDR2 FQGTGA. With 3 bases clipped from V and 6 bases from J, the junction kept 7 bases outside the gene matches. The CDR3 sequence is CASSFTGGKINEQFF. The CDR3 DNA reads as TGTGCCAGCAGCTTCACAGGGGGTAAGATCAATGAGCAGTTCTTC.

There are many counts of this clonotype. This rearrangement joins TRBV12-3 or TRBV12-4 to TRBJ2-3; tentative D call: TRBD2 (6 bases). CDR3 length: 16 amino acids. The V gene lost 2 bases and the J gene lost 0 bases, with 12 bases spanning the gap. CDR3 protein: CASSLYLGTSTDTQYF. The CDR3 DNA is TGTGCCAGCAGTTTATATTTGGGGACTAGCACAGATACGCAGTATTTT.

The rearrangement links TRBV20-1 to TRBJ1-5; 8 nucleotides agree with TRBD1. Looked up from germline, CDR1 is DFQATT and CDR2 is SNEGSKA (reference sequence). This CDR3 has 17 amino acids. Unmatched junction bases numbered 7, after V lost 0 bases and J lost 0 bases. CDR3 in DNA: TGCAGTGCTAGAGATACCAGGGGGCCGTATAGCAATCAGCCCCAGCATTTT. The encoded protein is CSARDTRGPYSNQPQHF.

This clonotype occurred a few times. J is TRBJ2-7 and V is TRBV15; TRBD2 matches 7 bases. Germline CDR1 is LNHNV and CDR2 is YYDKDF (reference sequence). This CDR3 is 15 amino acids long. V shed 1 base and J 3 bases; nucleotides not matched to a gene: 6. DNA for the CDR3: TGTGCCACCAGCAGAGTCCCCGGGGGGATCTACGAGCAGTACTTC. Its protein is CATSRVPGGIYEQYF.

This sequence joins TRBV2 and TRBJ2-1, with no clear D. The CDR3 is 8 amino acids. V gave up 8 bases and J gave up 14 bases, with 7 bases separating them. Germline V gene sequence: CDR1 SNHLY, CDR2 FYNNEI. The CDR3 loop is CASPPEFF. DNA for the CDR3: TGTGCCAGCCCCCCCGAGTTCTTC.

This clonotype was seen a handful of times. V and J are TRBV6-2 or TRBV6-3 and TRBJ2-7; tentatively, D is TRBD2 (6 bases). V shed 2 bases and J shed 2 bases, with 16 bases lying between them. CDR3 length: 16 residues. Germline assignment: CDR1 MNHEY and CDR2 SVGEGT. CDR3 in DNA: TGTGCCAGCAGTTACCCTCGTGCGGGAAAAACCTACGAGCAGTACTTC. This encodes CASSYPRAGKTYEQYF.